Included here is one TCR beta chain sequence, with context. Germline V gene sequence: CDR1 ENHRY, CDR2 SYGVKD. The CDR3 has 14 amino acids. The trim removed 6 bases at V and 4 bases at J, leaving 7 bases unmatched. This sample was included in a study of blood T cell repertoires in COVID-19. This table comes from immunoSEQ multiplex PCR, and its TCRdb copy is limited to in-frame clones, with some not included. The sample contains a few hundred thousand clones, roughly 88% of which appear only once. In terms of age and location, participants ranged from about 18 to 95 years and lived in about 25 US areas. Before being deemed recovered, Cohort 3 donors had two negative PCRs, clearance, or symptom resolution.

The clonotype was recovered from a woman aged 25 to 39 who had recovered from COVID-19. Material for sequencing was PBMCs or T cells enriched from blood (not recorded which). The chain links TRBV10-3 to TRBJ1-2, with TRBD1 identical over 8 bases. In DNA form, the CDR3 reads TGTGCCATCAGGAGACAGGGGCTTGGCTATGGCTACACCTTC. Residues: CAIRRQGLGYGYTF.